This paragraph covers one T cell receptor beta chain sequence. The sample belongs to a study of radiotherapy plus CTLA-4 blockade in lung cancer. Study in general: Among all patients, around 19% showed objective responses, while 30% to 35% had disease control.

CDR1 and CDR2 (germline): SGDLS, YYNGEE. The CDR3 is 13 residues long. Trimming removed 5 bases from V and 4 bases from J; junction bases left unmatched: 5. The repertoire was sequenced with immunoSEQ multiplex PCR; TCRdb's copy has only in-frame clones and lacks some. This sample carries 100,000 to 150,000 clones, about four fifths of them seen once, and the ten largest clones take roughly 5.2%. The chain links TRBV9 to TRBJ1-2; the match to TRBD1 covers 7 bases. Here the sequenced sample was peripheral blood, taken from a patient treated with radiotherapy plus ipilimumab. This sequence originates from a human donor with non-small cell lung cancer who had a partial response to radiotherapy plus ipilimumab. DNA for the CDR3: TGTGCCAGCAGTGGGGACAGATCCTATGGCTACACCTTC. Encoded protein: CASSGDRSYGYTF.